The 15 T cell receptor beta chains reported below all come from one sample, sequenced in a study of shared clonotypes between healthy human individuals. The protocol was immunoSEQ multiplex PCR, while the TCRdb copy is restricted to in-frame clones and leaves out a portion. The data show 850,000 to 1,200,000 clones, approximately 72% seen once. The sequenced sample consisted of memory CD4+ T cells sorted from blood. This sample's subset: CD45RA-negative fraction. All receptors derive from a man in his late teens or twenties in good health.

V gene TRBV7-3 combines with J gene TRBJ2-3; no clear D gene. V was clipped by 4 bases and J by 4 bases, with 9 bases between them. Per germline, CDR1 SGHTA and CDR2 FQGTGA. The CDR3 covers 13 residues. The CDR3 is CASSSPGADTQYF. CDR3 DNA: TGTGCCAGCAGCTCCCCCGGTGCAGATACGCAGTATTTT.

This clone was picked up a small number of times. The genes are TRBV25-1 and TRBJ1-1; 8 bases agree with TRBD1. V gave up 4 bases and J gave up 5 bases; unmatched junction bases: 9. This CDR3 contains 15 residues. Germline values: CDR1 MGHDK, CDR2 SYGVNS. CDR3 sequence (DNA): TGTGCCAGCAGTGGGATCAGGGGGCTTCGAACTGAAGCTTTCTTT. Protein: CASSGIRGLRTEAFF. Using reference TRBV25-1 and TRBJ1-1 for the parts outside the CDR3, the full variable domain is EADIYQTPRYLVIGTGKKITLECSQTMGHDKMYWYQQDPGMELHLIHYSYGVNSTEKGDLSSESTVSRIRTEHFPLTLESARPSHTSQYLCASSGIRGLRTEAFFGQGTRLTVV.

Note on this clone: Other DNA sequences in this specimen translate into the identical CDR3. J is TRBJ2-1 and V is TRBV11-2; 7 bases line up with TRBD1. The germline V gene encodes CDR1 SGHAT and CDR2 FQNNGV. The CDR3 sequence is 15 residues long. V was clipped by 5 bases and J by 6 bases; unmatched bases: 10. The CDR3 bases are TGTGCCAGCAGCCCACGTGGGGCAGGGGGCAATGAGCAGTTCTTC. Protein: CASSPRGAGGNEQFF.

This clone was seen many times. The rearrangement uses TRBV28 and TRBJ1-2, with D maybe TRBD1 (6 bases). The ends were cut back, 6 bases at V and 4 bases at J, with 12 bases in the middle. There are 13 residues in the CDR3. Germline CDR1 MDHEN, CDR2 SYDVKM. In nucleotides, the CDR3 is TGTGCCAGCAGCCAGGACAGATCCTATGGCTACACCTTC. Protein: CASSQDRSYGYTF.

This chain joins TRBV19 and TRBJ1-5, with D possibly being TRBD1 (6 bases). V was clipped by 6 bases and J by 0 bases, with 15 bases between them. Per the germline V gene, CDR1 is LNHDA and CDR2 is SQIVND (reference sequence). This CDR3 comprises 16 residues. The CDR3 DNA sequence: TGTGCCAGTAGACGTACCCAGGGGTTTAGCAATCAGCCCCAGCATTTT. This codes for CASRRTQGFSNQPQHF.

This clone was found a few times. The chain joins TRBV2 to TRBJ2-1; 10 positions match TRBD2. V lost 6 bases to trimming and J lost 9 bases; unmatched junction nucleotides: 5. This CDR3 has 13 amino acids. CDR1 and CDR2 from the germline V gene are SNHLY and FYNNEI. CDR3 residues: CASRLAGEGEQFF. The CDR3 bases are TGTGCCAGCAGGCTAGCGGGAGAGGGTGAGCAGTTCTTC.

This chain connects TRBV5-1 to TRBJ2-7, with no clear D. Trimming removed 0 bases at V and 3 bases at J, with 7 bases between. From germline, CDR1 is SGHRS and CDR2 YFSETQ. There are 13 residues in the CDR3. CDR3 amino acids: CASSLVFGYEQYF. The CDR3 DNA follows: TGCGCCAGCAGCTTGGTGTTCGGCTACGAGCAGTACTTC.

The chain carries TRBV5-1 and TRBJ2-7; the match to TRBD1 covers 9 bases. The trim removed 2 bases at V and 5 bases at J, leaving 5 bases unmatched. Germline lookup yields CDR1 SGHRS and CDR2 YFSETQ. The CDR3 is 14 residues long. The CDR3 sequence is CASSLDRGDHEQYF. The CDR3 bases are TGCGCCAGCAGCTTAGACAGGGGGGACCACGAGCAGTACTTC.

The rearrangement links TRBV27 to TRBJ1-1; 8 bases fit TRBD1. CDR1 is MNHEY, CDR2 SMNVEV, per germline (reference sequence). Losses at the gene ends were 7 bases for V and 1 base for J; bases not matched to a gene: 2. The CDR3 covers 13 residues. CDR3 in amino acids: CASTTGANTEAFF. The DNA for the CDR3 is TGTGCCAGCACGACAGGGGCGAACACTGAAGCTTTCTTT.

The rearrangement joins TRBV4-3 to TRBJ2-3; D ambiguous. CDR3 length equals 13 residues. Germline V gene data show CDR1 as LGHNA and CDR2 as YSLEER. The V end lost 3 bases, the J end lost 7 bases, and 11 bases lay between the germline ends. CDR3 loop: CASSQAVVNTQYF. The DNA of the CDR3 is TGCGCCAGCAGCCAGGCAGTTGTAAATACGCAGTATTTT.

This sequence joins TRBV6-6 and TRBJ2-3; D gene uncertain. The V and J ends lost 8 bases and 6 bases respectively, with 3 bases between them. Germline V gene data show CDR1 as MNHNY and CDR2 as SVGAGI (reference sequence). The CDR3 runs to 9 residues. In nucleotides, the CDR3 is TGTGCCAGCGGGGATACGCAGTATTTT. This encodes CASGDTQYF.

The V gene is TRBV23-1, the J gene TRBJ2-7, with unresolved D. Being an ORF, TRBV23-1 has a function that is uncertain. V gave up 3 bases and J gave up 0 bases, with 6 bases separating them. This CDR3 region has 13 residues. As DNA, the CDR3 is TGCGCCAGCAGTCAGGGATACTCCTACGAGCAGTACTTC. Its translation is CASSQGYSYEQYF.

The chain joins TRBV6-1 to TRBJ2-3; D gene uncertain. Germline values: CDR1 MNHNS, CDR2 SASEGT. The CDR3 contains 15 residues. Trimming removed 4 bases from V and 1 base from J, with 12 bases in between. The CDR3, as DNA: TGTGCCAGCAGTGGGAACGTTGGAGGCACAGATACGCAGTATTTT. Translating it yields CASSGNVGGTDTQYF.

This clone occurred a few times. This chain uses TRBV7-9 with TRBJ1-4; D is undetermined. The CDR3 totals 13 residues. V lost 1 base to trimming and J lost 11 bases, with 11 bases between them. Germline V gene lookup returns CDR1 SEHNR and CDR2 FQNEAQ (reference sequence). CDR3 residues: CASSLDAREKLFF. DNA for the CDR3: TGTGCCAGCAGCTTAGACGCACGGGAGAAACTGTTTTTT.

The chain uses TRBV30 and TRBJ1-5, with TRBD1 as a possible D gene (6 bases). Germline CDR1 and CDR2: GTSNPN and SVGIG (reference sequence). The CDR3 runs 17 residues. Trimming stripped 0 bases from V and 1 base from J, with 16 bases between. CDR3 coding DNA: TGTGCCTGGAGTGTACGAGGGGGGTTGGTGAGCAATCAGCCCCAGCATTTT. This gives the protein CAWSVRGGLVSNQPQHF. Looking up the rest from reference TRBV30 and TRBJ1-5 gives the full variable domain: SQTIHQWPATLVQPVGSPLSLECTVEGTSNPNLYWYRQAAGRGLQLLFYSVGIGQISSEVPQNLSASRPQDRQFILSSKKLLLSDSGFYLCAWSVRGGLVSNQPQHFGDGTRLSIL.